This TCR beta chain was profiled in a study of blood T cell repertoires in COVID-19. As for the study in general: Nucleic acid was either cDNA or gDNA, and it came from T cells, B-cell-depleted T cells, or PBMCs.

The CDR3 totals 13 residues. Trimming took 4 bases from V and 8 from J; bases not matched to a gene: 4. CDR1 is MNHEY, CDR2 SVGAGI, per germline. Methods used by the authors: Estimates of nucleated cell counts were drawn from the amplification of reference gene primers. Sequenced by immunoSEQ multiplex PCR; TCRdb stores in-frame clones only, minus some. V, J and clone size reflect that table, while D and trimming were determined from the DNA. Of approximately 250,000 clones listed, around 86% are singletons. The source material was peripheral blood. This TCR came from a woman aged 55 to 70 with COVID-19, enrolled during active disease. The rearrangement links TRBV6-5 to TRBJ1-4; 7 nucleotides align to TRBD1. CDR3 sequence: CASSLDREEKLFF. CDR3 DNA: TGTGCCAGCAGTTTAGACAGGGAGGAAAAACTGTTTTTT.